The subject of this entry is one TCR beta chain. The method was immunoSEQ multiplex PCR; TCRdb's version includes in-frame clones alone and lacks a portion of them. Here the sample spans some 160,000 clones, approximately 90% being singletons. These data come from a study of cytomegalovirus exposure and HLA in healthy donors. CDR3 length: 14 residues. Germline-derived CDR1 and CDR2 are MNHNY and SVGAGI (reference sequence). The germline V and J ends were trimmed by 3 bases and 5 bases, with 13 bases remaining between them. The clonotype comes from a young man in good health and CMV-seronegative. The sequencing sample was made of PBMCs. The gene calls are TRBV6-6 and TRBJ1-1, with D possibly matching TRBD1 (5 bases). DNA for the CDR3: TGTGCCAGCAGTTATAGCGGCAGGGATACTGAAGCTTTCTTT. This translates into CASSYSGRDTEAFF.